This T cell receptor beta chain appears in the sequencing data of a study of cytomegalovirus exposure and HLA in healthy donors. As for the study in general: From 190 million or so T cells, an earlier analysis saw roughly 110 million unique TCR beta sequences.

Primers: 60 Vbeta forward and 13 Jbeta reverse. Repertoires were generated with immunoSEQ multiplex PCR, while TCRdb's copy carries only in-frame clones and drops some. Here the sample spans some 86,000 clones, about 72% being singletons. This CDR3 has 15 amino acids. The V segment lost 2 bases and the J segment 9 bases; nucleotides outside the gene matches: 8. CDR1 and CDR2 (germline): LNHDA, SQIVND (reference sequence). The TCR comes from a man aged 25 to 40 in good health and CMV-seronegative. Sequences were obtained from PBMCs. This chain joins TRBV19 and TRBJ1-5; TRBD1 matches 9 bases. CDR3 in amino acids: CASSITSTGGRPQHF. DNA of the CDR3: TGTGCCAGTAGTATAACATCGACAGGGGGACGGCCCCAGCATTTT.